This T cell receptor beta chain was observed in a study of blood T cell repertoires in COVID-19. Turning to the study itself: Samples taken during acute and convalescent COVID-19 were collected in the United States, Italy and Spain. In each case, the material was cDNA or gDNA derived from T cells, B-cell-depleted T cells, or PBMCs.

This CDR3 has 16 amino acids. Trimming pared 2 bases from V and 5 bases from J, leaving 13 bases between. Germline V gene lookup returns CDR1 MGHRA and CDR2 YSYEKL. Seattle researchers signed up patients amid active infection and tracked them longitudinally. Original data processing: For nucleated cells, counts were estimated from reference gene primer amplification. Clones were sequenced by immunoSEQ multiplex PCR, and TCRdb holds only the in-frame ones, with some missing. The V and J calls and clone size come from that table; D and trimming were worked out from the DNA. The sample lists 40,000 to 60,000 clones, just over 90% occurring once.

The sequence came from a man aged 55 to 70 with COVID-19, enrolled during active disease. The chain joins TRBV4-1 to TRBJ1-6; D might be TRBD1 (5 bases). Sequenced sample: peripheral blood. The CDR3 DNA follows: TGCGCCAGCAGCCAAATGGGAGGGGCTGATAATTCACCCCTCCACTTT. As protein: CASSQMGGADNSPLHF.